This T cell receptor (beta chain) stems from a study of CD8+CD57+ T cells in acquired aplastic anemia. For the study at large: CD4+ and CD8+ cells, once sorted, gave DNA averaging around 3.4 ug. The study, taken as a whole, reports: The same twenty-nine CD8+ CDR3 sequences occurred in patients and in controls. In CD8+ cells, Simpson's diversity showed no significant difference between patients and controls.

Remarks on this clonotype: The antigen is unknown. It may be a read error: a sequence one base away is much more abundant.

The template for TCR beta VDJ and CDR3 sequence profiling was genomic DNA. TCRdb reanalysed the reads using MiXCR and keeps one entry per CDR3 protein. This sample carries hundreds of thousands of distinct CDR3 sequences, roughly a third of them seen once, and the ten largest clones take 0.82%. Patients sequenced had flow cytometry evidence of CD8+CD57+ cell expansion. The cohort consisted entirely of patients having severe acquired aplastic anemia. This CDR3 comprises 12 residues. Germline V lookup: CDR1 SGDLS, CDR2 YYNGEE. The clonotype was recovered from a human donor with aplastic anemia. V is TRBV9 and J is TRBJ2-3; no clear D. Material: sorted CD4+, CD8+, or CD8+CD57+ T cells (not recorded which) from PBMCs. This CDR3 reads CANSVYTDTQYF. The CDR3 coding sequence is TGTGCCAACAGCGTGTACACAGATACGCAGTATTTT.